These T cell receptor beta chains were read from a single sample in a study of blood T cell repertoires in COVID-19. Repertoires were generated with immunoSEQ multiplex PCR, while TCRdb's copy carries only in-frame clones and drops some. Among some 130,000 clones listed, around nine tenths were seen once. Sequenced: PBMCs or T cells enriched from blood (not recorded which). These receptor sequences come from a woman between 50 and 59 years old who had recovered from COVID-19. CDR3s include the opening cysteine and the closing phenylalanine or tryptophan. The order of the fields is D gene, J gene, clone size, V gene, CDR3 protein, CDR3 DNA. D genes are given only for firm matches. Expanded clones get a size class; other rows say once, few or many, or leave the size out.

D: TRBD2; J: TRBJ2-3; size: -; V: TRBV5-8; CDR3: CASSSGLALADTQYF; DNA: TGTGCCAGCAGTTCCGGACTAGCGCTCGCAGATACGCAGTATTTT
D: -; J: TRBJ1-2; size: -; V: TRBV5-4; CDR3: CASSLESQGYGYTF; DNA: TGTGCCAGCAGCTTGGAGTCCCAGGGGTACGGCTACACCTTC
D: TRBD1; J: TRBJ1-2; size: -; V: TRBV5-1; CDR3: CASSLEQGAKYGYTF; DNA: TGCGCCAGCAGCTTGGAGCAGGGGGCAAAATATGGCTACACCTTC
D: TRBD1; J: TRBJ1-1; size: -; V: TRBV5-5; CDR3: CASSSQGRNTEAFF; DNA: TGTGCCAGCAGCTCACAGGGGAGGAACACTGAAGCTTTCTTT
D: -; J: TRBJ1-3; size: few; V: TRBV5-4; CDR3: CASSGQGPGNTIYF; DNA: TGTGCCAGCAGCGGCCAGGGTCCTGGAAACACCATATATTTT
D: -; J: TRBJ1-1; size: -; V: TRBV6-5; CDR3: CASSYGAGEAFF; DNA: TGTGCCAGCAGTTACGGGGCCGGGGAAGCTTTCTTT
D: TRBD1; J: TRBJ1-6; size: -; V: TRBV3-1/TRBV3-2; CDR3: CASSQGDRLTNSPLHF; DNA: TGTGCCAGCAGCCAAGGGGACAGGCTGACTAATTCACCCCTCCACTTT
D: -; J: TRBJ2-5; size: few; V: TRBV5-1; CDR3: CASSLGGTGLSRQETQYF; DNA: TGCGCCAGCAGCTTGGGGGGAACAGGGTTGAGTAGGCAAGAGACCCAGTACTTC
D: -; J: TRBJ2-7; size: once; V: TRBV7-8; CDR3: CASSPTTGREQYF; DNA: TGTGCCAGCAGCCCAACGACAGGTCGCGAGCAGTACTTC
D: TRBD1; J: TRBJ1-6; size: few; V: TRBV5-4; CDR3: CASSADRGSYNSPLHF; DNA: TGTGCCAGCAGCGCTGACAGGGGGTCCTATAATTCACCCCTCCACTTT
D: -; J: TRBJ2-3; size: -; V: TRBV5-1; CDR3: CASSVGPTDTDTQYF; DNA: TGCGCCAGCAGCGTTGGACCGACAGACACAGATACGCAGTATTTT
D: -; J: TRBJ1-1; size: -; V: TRBV7-9; CDR3: CASSLVLGSTEAFF; DNA: TGTGCCAGCAGCCTTGTCCTTGGGAGCACTGAAGCTTTCTTT
D: -; J: TRBJ1-3; size: once; V: TRBV3-1/TRBV3-2; CDR3: CASSQDAGISSGNTIYF; DNA: TGTGCCAGCAGCCAAGATGCAGGAATAAGCTCTGGAAACACCATATATTTT
D: -; J: TRBJ1-3; size: -; V: TRBV30; CDR3: CAWKSPGTGNTIYF; DNA: TGTGCCTGGAAATCCCCGGGTACGGGAAACACCATATATTTT